The source of this T cell receptor beta chain is a study of identical twins. Each CDR3 protein gets one entry after TCRdb re-called the 5' RACE reads with MiXCR. The sample comprises roughly 710,000 distinct CDR3 sequences, 5.5% to 7.5% of which are singletons, and roughly 2% rests with the top ten. Germline V gives CDR1 ENHRY, CDR2 SYGVKD. The CDR3 totals 14 residues. V was trimmed by 2 bases and J by 9 bases, leaving 16 bases between them. This clonotype has a count of ten or more. This sequence joins TRBV10-3 and TRBJ1-2, with D unclear. Sample: naive T cells sorted from blood. This receptor was taken from a young man in good health. The CDR3 is CAISEDGLFFRYTF. The CDR3 DNA sequence: TGTGCCATCAGTGAGGATGGGCTTTTTTTCCGCTACACCTTC.